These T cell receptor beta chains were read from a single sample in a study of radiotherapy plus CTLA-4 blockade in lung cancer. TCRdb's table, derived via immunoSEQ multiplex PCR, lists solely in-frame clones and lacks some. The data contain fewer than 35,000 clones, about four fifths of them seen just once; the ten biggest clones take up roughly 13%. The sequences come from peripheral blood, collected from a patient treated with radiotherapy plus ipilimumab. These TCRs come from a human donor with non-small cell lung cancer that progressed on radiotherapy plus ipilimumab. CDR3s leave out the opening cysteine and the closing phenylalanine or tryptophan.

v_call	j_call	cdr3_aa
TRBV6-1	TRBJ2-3	ASRRGTDTQY
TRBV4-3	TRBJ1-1	ASSQDRANTEAF
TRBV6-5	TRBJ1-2	ASSLTGEENYGYT
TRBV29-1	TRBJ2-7	SVDTGTAYEQY
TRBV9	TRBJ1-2	ASSPTGGPNYGYT
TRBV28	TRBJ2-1	ASSLWVRETGENEQF
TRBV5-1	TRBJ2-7	ASSEPGQGVYEQY
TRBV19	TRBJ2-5	ASSPTWDTGETQY
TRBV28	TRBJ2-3	ASSSLLRDARMDTQY
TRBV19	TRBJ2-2	ASSPTGTGELF
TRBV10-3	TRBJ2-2	AISPLGQGDGELF
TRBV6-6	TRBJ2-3	ASSSPAGAGTDTQY
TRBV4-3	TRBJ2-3	ASSQDREDTQY
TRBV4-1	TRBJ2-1	ASSQDSGGAYNEQF
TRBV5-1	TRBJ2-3	ASSVEGSDTQY
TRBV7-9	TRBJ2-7	ASSKGQGTASSYEQY
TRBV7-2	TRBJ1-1	ASSLHWVINTEAF
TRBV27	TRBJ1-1	ASRLATALNTEAF
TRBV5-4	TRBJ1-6	ASSGRGLNSPLH
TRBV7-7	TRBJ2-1	ASSLKTSGADEQF
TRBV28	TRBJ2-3	ASTPGQYTDTQY
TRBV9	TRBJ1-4	ASSVGTGGALGQKLF
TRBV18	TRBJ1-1	ASSPPGGVSLNTEAF
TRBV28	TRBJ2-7	ASSFTLTSVEGEEQY
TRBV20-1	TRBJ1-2	SARGQI
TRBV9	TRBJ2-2	ASSVESGWGSDTGELF
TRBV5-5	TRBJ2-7	ASSFGLAPIYEQY
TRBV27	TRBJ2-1	ASRESLAGSLDEQF
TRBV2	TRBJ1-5	ASSSGRENQPQH
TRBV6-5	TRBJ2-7	ASRALEGERQY
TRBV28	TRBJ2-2	ASTEGLAGTVDTGELF
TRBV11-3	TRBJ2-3	ASSPLNTDTQY
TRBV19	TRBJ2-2	ASSILGTSAGELF
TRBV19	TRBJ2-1	AFGAVNEQF
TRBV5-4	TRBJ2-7	ASSLAGGAGAYEQY
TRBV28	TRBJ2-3	ASSSDTGQLTDTQY
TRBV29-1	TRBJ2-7	SVRDGDSYEQY
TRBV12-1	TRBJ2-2	ASSFEGVPGELF
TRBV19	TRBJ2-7	ASSNGRTVYEQY
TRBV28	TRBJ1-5	ASRPGTEGVRAQH
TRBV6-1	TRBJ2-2	ASSVDRARGELF
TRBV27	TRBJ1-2	ASSFLGGDGYT
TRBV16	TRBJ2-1	ASSLVRTGNNEQF
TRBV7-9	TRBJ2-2	ASSLDGYTGELF
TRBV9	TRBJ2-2	ASSVASGRAGTGELF
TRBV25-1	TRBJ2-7	ASSTTGGGEQY